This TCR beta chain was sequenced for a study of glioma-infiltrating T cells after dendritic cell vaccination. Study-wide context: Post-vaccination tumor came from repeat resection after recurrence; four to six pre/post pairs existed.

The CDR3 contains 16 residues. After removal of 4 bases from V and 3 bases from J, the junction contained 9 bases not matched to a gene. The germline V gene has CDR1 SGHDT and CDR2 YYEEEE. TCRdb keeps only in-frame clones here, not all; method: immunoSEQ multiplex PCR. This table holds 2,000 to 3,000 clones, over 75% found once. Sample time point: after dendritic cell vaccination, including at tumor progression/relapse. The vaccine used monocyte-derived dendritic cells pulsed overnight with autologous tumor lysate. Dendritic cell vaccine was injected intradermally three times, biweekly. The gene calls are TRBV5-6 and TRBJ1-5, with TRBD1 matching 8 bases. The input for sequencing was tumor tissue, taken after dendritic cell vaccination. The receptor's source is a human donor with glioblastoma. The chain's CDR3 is CASSAAGGQYNQPQHF. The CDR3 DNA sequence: TGTGCCAGCAGCGCCGCAGGGGGCCAATACAATCAGCCCCAGCATTTT.